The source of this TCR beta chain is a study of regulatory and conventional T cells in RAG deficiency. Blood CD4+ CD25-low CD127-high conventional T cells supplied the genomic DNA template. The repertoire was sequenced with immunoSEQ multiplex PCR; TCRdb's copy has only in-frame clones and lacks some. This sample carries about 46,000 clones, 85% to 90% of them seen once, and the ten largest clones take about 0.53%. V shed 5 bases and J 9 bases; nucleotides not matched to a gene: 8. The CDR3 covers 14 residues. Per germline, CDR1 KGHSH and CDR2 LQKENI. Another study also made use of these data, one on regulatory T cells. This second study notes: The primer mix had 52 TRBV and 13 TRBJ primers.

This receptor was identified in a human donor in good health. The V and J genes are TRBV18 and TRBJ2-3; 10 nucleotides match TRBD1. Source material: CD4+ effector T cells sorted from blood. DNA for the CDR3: TGTGCCAGCTCAGGGTCGGGACAGGGGCAAACGCAGTATTTT. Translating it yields CASSGSGQGQTQYF.